The rows below give T cell receptor beta chains drawn from one sample of a study of identical twins. TCRdb re-analysed the 5' RACE reads in MiXCR, keeping a single row per CDR3 protein. This table has around 960,000 distinct CDR3 sequences, around an eighth appearing once. The same data also contributed to another study, on yellow fever vaccine responses in identical twins.

Sequenced: PBMCs. These receptors all stem from a woman aged 18-29 years in good health. Both conserved end residues are part of each CDR3. The D gene is left open where the match is weak. Size is stated for part of the rows, as once, few or many counts, or as a class when the clone is expanded.

V gene	J gene	clone size	D gene	CDR3 DNA	CDR3 protein
TRBV6-1	TRBJ2-7	few	.	TGTGCCAGCTCCGAAGGGCGCCACGAGCAGTACTTC	CASSEGRHEQYF
TRBV10-3	TRBJ2-7	few	.	TGTGCCATCCGTCCGGGGGCCGGCTACGAGCAGTACTTC	CAIRPGAGYEQYF
TRBV7-9	TRBJ2-2	.	.	TGTGCCAGCAGCGGCCCCGGGACTTTAAACACCGGGGAGCTGTTTTTT	CASSGPGTLNTGELFF
TRBV9	TRBJ1-4	many	.	TGTGCCAGCAGCGCGACAGCAACTAATGAAAAACTGTTTTTT	CASSATATNEKLFF
TRBV2	TRBJ1-6	.	TRBD1	TGTGCCAGCAGGACGGGACAGAACTATAATTCACCCCTCCACTTT	CASRTGQNYNSPLHF
TRBV7-9	TRBJ2-4	few	TRBD1	TGTGCCAGCAGCACGGGACAGGGGGCGCGGGACATTCAGTACTTC	CASSTGQGARDIQYF
TRBV15	TRBJ2-5	many	TRBD2	TGTGCCACCGGGAGGGACCACCAAGAGACCCAGTACTTC	CATGRDHQETQYF
TRBV5-1	TRBJ2-1	few	.	TGCGCCAGCAGCTTAGGCGCCCAGGGACATGAGCAGTTCTTC	CASSLGAQGHEQFF
TRBV20-1	TRBJ2-2	.	TRBD1	TGCAGTGCTAATGATGGACGACAGGGGCACACCGGGGAGCTGTTTTTT	CSANDGRQGHTGELFF
TRBV5-1	TRBJ1-2	many	.	TGCGCCAGCAGCTTCGGAGGGACACCGAACTATGGCTACACCTTC	CASSFGGTPNYGYTF
TRBV11-3	TRBJ2-5	.	.	TGTGCCAGCAGCTTAGGTTGGCTTGAGACCCAGTACTTC	CASSLGWLETQYF
TRBV5-1	TRBJ1-1	many	.	TGCGCCAGCAGCCTAGCAAACACTGAAGCTTTCTTT	CASSLANTEAFF
TRBV24-1	TRBJ2-3	.	.	TGTGCCACCAGTGAGGGGGCGTTTGTGGGATTAGGCTCAGATACGCAGTATTTT	CATSEGAFVGLGSDTQYF
TRBV28	TRBJ2-7	few	.	TGTGCCAGCAGGCGGGCCAACTCCTACGAGCAGTACTTC	CASRRANSYEQYF
TRBV19	TRBJ2-3	few	.	TGTGCCAGTAGCCCACTACCAGCAGATACGCAGTATTTT	CASSPLPADTQYF
TRBV28	TRBJ1-6	many	.	TGTGCCAGCAGTACCCTTGGGAGCTCCTATAATTCACCCCTCCACTTT	CASSTLGSSYNSPLHF